This TCR beta chain was retrieved from a study of cytomegalovirus exposure and HLA in healthy donors. The CDR3 runs to 12 residues. Looked up from germline, CDR1 is GTSNPN and CDR2 is SVGIG (reference sequence). V lost 3 bases and J 0 bases, leaving 3 bases between the germline ends. 60 Vbeta and 13 Jbeta primers were used in PCR. The assay was immunoSEQ multiplex PCR, and TCRdb's table has in-frame clones only and misses some. The table counts 70,000 or so clones; about 4.9% lies in the top ten. To note about this clone: Its antigen is not identified.

Study-wide results and limits: The HLA-A and HLA-B alleles of most subjects were reportedly predicted accurately from TCR beta sequences.

The sequence came from a man aged 40-49 years in good health and CMV-seronegative. This rearrangement joins TRBV30 to TRBJ1-5; unclear D gene. The sequenced sample was PBMCs. The CDR3 is CAWSGSNQPQHF. The CDR3 coding sequence is TGTGCCTGGAGCGGTAGCAATCAGCCCCAGCATTTT. The full variable domain, its missing parts supplied by reference TRBV30 and TRBJ1-5, is SQTIHQWPATLVQPVGSPLSLECTVEGTSNPNLYWYRQAAGRGLQLLFYSVGIGQISSEVPQNLSASRPQDRQFILSSKKLLLSDSGFYLCAWSGSNQPQHFGDGTRLSIL.